This TCR beta chain is drawn from a study of CD8 T cells in ankylosing spondylitis. Points from the study as a whole: Fewer than ten highly homologous variants made up a TCR beta motif, and this motif appeared characteristic of ankylosing spondylitis blood.

In this sample, this clonotype turned up many times. Its antigen is unknown. TCRdb re-analysed the 5' RACE reads in MiXCR, keeping a single row per CDR3 protein. This repertoire shows fewer than 550,000 distinct CDR3 sequences, about 5% found once; its top ten account for 3% to 4%. The CDR3 consists of 17 residues. V lost 1 base to trimming and J lost 0 bases, with 13 bases between them. The sequenced sample was blood, either unsorted or a sorted T cell fraction (not recorded which). This TCR derives from a male donor with ankylosing spondylitis. This sequence joins TRBV12-3 or TRBV12-4 and TRBJ1-3; D possibly corresponds to TRBD1 (6 bases). CDR3 coding DNA: TGTGCCAGCAGTTTAGAAGGGGGGACCGCCTCTGGAAACACCATATATTTT. Protein sequence: CASSLEGGTASGNTIYF.